A single sample is the source of the 19 T cell receptor beta chains below, sequenced in a study of cytomegalovirus exposure and HLA in healthy donors. Researchers ran the PCR with 60 Vbeta and 13 Jbeta primers. Sequencing was performed with immunoSEQ multiplex PCR; in TCRdb, only in-frame clones are kept and a portion is missing. The profile shows 90,000 to 120,000 clones, 74% of them singletons. Sequencing used PBMCs. These TCRs come from a woman aged 35 to 49 in good health and CMV-seropositive.

The chain carries TRBV2 and TRBJ2-2, with TRBD1 matching 8 bases. The V gene's germline CDR1 is SNHLY and CDR2 FYNNEI. J was trimmed by 7 bases and V by 9 bases; bases with no gene match: 7. The CDR3 runs to 13 residues. The CDR3 DNA reads as TGTGCCAGGCAGGACAGGGCGGGCGGGGAGCTGTTTTTT. The encoded protein is CARQDRAGGELFF.

This clone was picked up a small number of times. The chain has TRBV5-8 and TRBJ1-6; TRBD1 might be the D (5 bases). The CDR3 has 13 amino acids. Germline CDR1 is SGHTS and CDR2 is YDEGEE. Trimming took 7 bases from V and 4 from J, leaving 9 bases between them. The CDR3 nucleotides are TGTGCCAGCGGGGAGGGGTATAATTCACCCCTCCACTTT. This encodes CASGEGYNSPLHF.

A few counts support this clone. This sequence joins TRBV6-4 and TRBJ1-5, with D hard to call. This CDR3 has 13 amino acids. Trimming took off 4 bases at V and 5 bases at J, with 9 bases between the two ends. The germline V gene has CDR1 MRHNA and CDR2 SNTAGT. The CDR3 sequence is CASSVGRDQPQHF. DNA for the CDR3: TGTGCCAGCAGTGTAGGGCGGGATCAGCCCCAGCATTTT.

The chain uses TRBV9 and TRBJ1-1; 7 nucleotides line up with TRBD1. J lost 11 bases, V lost 3 bases, and 10 bases had no gene match. The CDR3 spans 13 residues. Germline values: CDR1 SGDLS, CDR2 YYNGEE. CDR3 residues: CASSEGDRATAFF. The CDR3 DNA follows: TGTGCCAGCAGCGAGGGAGACAGGGCAACGGCTTTCTTT.

This chain connects TRBV6-5 to TRBJ1-2; the D gene is possibly TRBD1 (5 bases). The CDR3 has 11 residues. The V gene's germline CDR1 is MNHEY and CDR2 SVGAGI. V lost 6 bases, J lost 8 bases, and 10 bases lay in between. The CDR3 protein is CASSRGDGYTF. CDR3 DNA: TGTGCCAGCAGCCGGGGGGACGGCTACACCTTC.

The CDR3 spells CAISESRGQGNTGELFF. DNA for the CDR3: TGTGCCATCAGTGAGTCCCGGGGACAGGGTAACACCGGGGAGCTGTTTTTT. The rearrangement joins TRBV10-3 to TRBJ2-2, with 9 bases that match TRBD1. Germline values: CDR1 ENHRY, CDR2 SYGVKD. Trimming cost V 0 bases and J 2 bases; bases outside gene matches: 4. This CDR3 is 17 amino acids long.

The J gene is TRBJ1-2, the V gene TRBV7-2, with TRBD1 matching 7 bases. Germline loops: CDR1 SGHTA, CDR2 FQGNSA. With V trimmed by 5 bases and J by 1 base, 4 bases remained unmatched. The CDR3 has 14 amino acids. The CDR3 coding sequence is TGTGCCAGCAGCCTGGGACAGTATAACTATGGCTACACCTTC. It yields the protein CASSLGQYNYGYTF.

This rearrangement joins TRBV9 to TRBJ2-1; the match to TRBD2 covers 9 bases. The V segment lost 0 bases and the J segment 4 bases; nucleotides outside the gene matches: 5. This CDR3 is 16 amino acids long. CDR1 SGDLS and CDR2 YYNGEE come from the germline V gene. The CDR3 nucleotides read TGTGCCAGCAGCGTAGGGGTAGCGGGGGTGTACAATGAGCAGTTCTTC. Translated, it gives CASSVGVAGVYNEQFF.

This CDR3 reads CASSQSASSDTQYF. The CDR3 DNA follows: TGCGCCAGCAGTCAATCCGCTAGTTCAGATACGCAGTATTTT. This chain connects TRBV23-1 to TRBJ2-3, with D unresolved. Being an ORF, TRBV23-1 has a function that is uncertain. V dropped 0 bases and J dropped 4 bases, with 8 bases sitting between them. The CDR3 is made up of 14 amino acids.

This chain joins TRBV4-3 and TRBJ2-1; possibly TRBD1 for D (5 bases). Trimming removed 0 bases at V and 7 bases at J, with 13 bases between. This CDR3 spans 15 amino acids. Germline values: CDR1 LGHNA, CDR2 YSLEER. CDR3 coding DNA: TGCGCCAGCAGCCAAGAGGCCAGGGCATGGAATGAGCAGTTCTTC. Translation: CASSQEARAWNEQFF.

The chain couples TRBV6-5 to TRBJ1-5, with a tentative D call TRBD1 (5 bases). Germline CDR1 and CDR2: MNHEY and SVGAGI. The CDR3 consists of 13 residues. V lost 5 bases, J lost 5 bases, and 10 bases lay in between. The DNA of the CDR3 is TGTGCCAGCAGTCTGCGGGGCGATCAGCCCCAGCATTTT. Translating it yields CASSLRGDQPQHF.

V usage is TRBV12-2 and J usage is TRBJ2-2; TRBD2, the table's D call, lacks a check against the DNA. TRBV12-2 constitutes a pseudogene. This CDR3 comprises 13 residues. The CDR3 DNA sequence: TGTGCAAGTCGCTTAATAGCAGCCGGGGAGCTGTTTTTT. Translating it yields CASRLIAAGELFF.

V is TRBV6-5 and J is TRBJ2-7; D is ambiguous. The CDR3 runs to 15 residues. The V end was cut by 2 bases, the J end by 0 bases, with 11 bases between. The germline gives CDR1 MNHEY, CDR2 SVGAGI. The CDR3 coding sequence is TGTGCCAGCAGTTACATAGCTACCTCCTCCTACGAGCAGTACTTC. Amino acid sequence: CASSYIATSSYEQYF.

This sequence joins TRBV7-9 and TRBJ2-4, with D tentatively TRBD1 (6 bases). Trimming removed 2 bases from V and 2 bases from J, with 10 bases in between. The CDR3 is 15 amino acids. Looked up from germline, CDR1 is SEHNR and CDR2 is FQNEAQ (reference sequence). CDR3 sequence: CASSLMGATKNIQYF. As DNA, the CDR3 is TGTGCCAGCAGCTTAATGGGGGCGACCAAAAACATTCAGTACTTC.

V gene TRBV5-1 combines with J gene TRBJ2-3, with 8 positions matching TRBD2. Trimming at V came to 0 bases and at J to 2 bases, leaving 8 bases not matched to a gene. The CDR3 has 17 residues. Germline CDR1 reads SGHRS; CDR2 reads YFSETQ. CDR3 in amino acids: CASSLEGRGAATDTQYF. CDR3 in DNA: TGCGCCAGCAGCTTGGAGGGGCGGGGGGCAGCCACAGATACGCAGTATTTT.

The chain is built from TRBV10-3 and TRBJ2-3; TRBD2 aligns across 10 bases. The CDR3 extends over 19 amino acids. From germline, CDR1 is ENHRY and CDR2 SYGVKD. Losses at the gene ends were 0 bases for V and 2 bases for J; bases not matched to a gene: 11. CDR3 sequence reads: CAISESVGLAGVPTDTQYF. The DNA of the CDR3 is TGTGCCATCAGTGAGTCAGTGGGCCTAGCGGGGGTACCCACAGATACGCAGTATTTT.

The chain couples TRBV2 to TRBJ2-3, with TRBD1 as a possible D gene (5 bases). Germline lookup yields CDR1 SNHLY and CDR2 FYNNEI. The ends were cut back, 7 bases at V and 0 bases at J, with 14 bases in the middle. The CDR3 sequence is 15 residues long. CDR3 nucleotides: TGTGCCAGCACCGCGCCAGGGTTGAGCACAGATACGCAGTATTTT. Translating gives CASTAPGLSTDTQYF.

This clone was observed once. The rearrangement joins TRBV5-1 to TRBJ1-6, with 8 bases aligning to TRBD1. CDR1 SGHRS and CDR2 YFSETQ come from the germline V gene. The CDR3 covers 15 residues. With 2 bases clipped from V and 7 bases from J, the junction kept 5 bases outside the gene matches. In DNA, the CDR3 is TGCGCCAGCAGCTTCGACAGGGGAGGGAATTCACCCCTCCACTTT. Translating it yields CASSFDRGGNSPLHF.

The J gene is TRBJ2-2, the V gene TRBV6-5; tentatively, D is TRBD2 (5 bases). This CDR3 has 16 amino acids. Germline CDR1 is MNHEY and CDR2 is SVGAGI. V shed 4 bases and J shed 4 bases, with 16 bases lying between them. CDR3 sequence: CASSFQADAGTGELFF. CDR3 DNA: TGTGCCAGCAGTTTCCAGGCAGATGCGGGCACCGGGGAGCTGTTTTTT.